Below are 10 T cell receptor beta chains sequenced from a single sample in a study of identical twins' blood T cells. TCRdb re-called the 5' RACE reads through MiXCR, storing one row per CDR3 protein. The profile covers roughly 380,000 distinct CDR3 sequences, with under 30% appearing a single time and 5.5% to 6.5% taken by the ten largest. The material sequenced was PBMCs. The source is a woman aged 18-55 years in good health.

This clonotype was recorded at least ten times. The CDR3 DNA follows: TGTGCCAGCTCACCACCCGGGACAGGGAACCAGCCCCAGCATTTT. Translating gives CASSPPGTGNQPQHF. The chain combines TRBV18 with TRBJ1-5, with TRBD1 matching over 9 bases. The CDR3 sequence is 15 residues long. CDR1 and CDR2 (germline): KGHSH, LQKENI. J was trimmed by 7 bases and V by 0 bases; bases with no gene match: 4. The whole variable domain, remainder taken from reference TRBV18 and TRBJ1-5, is NAGVMQNPRHLVRRRGQEARLRCSPMKGHSHVYWYRQLPEEGLKFMVYLQKENIIDESGMPKERFSAEFPKEGPSILRIQQVVRGDSAAYFCASSPPGTGNQPQHFGDGTRLSIL.

In this sample, this clonotype turned up a few times. The genes are TRBV7-2 and TRBJ1-5; D remains ambiguous. The CDR3 loop spans 14 amino acids. Germline values: CDR1 SGHTA, CDR2 FQGNSA. The germline V and J ends were trimmed by 3 bases and 3 bases, with 9 bases remaining between them. The DNA of the CDR3 is TGTGCCAGCAGCTTTTCCGGATTCAATCAGCCCCAGCATTTT. Encoded protein: CASSFSGFNQPQHF.

J is TRBJ2-1 and V is TRBV21-1. TRBV21-1 is noted as a pseudogene. The CDR3 totals 13 residues. This CDR3 is CASSRSGYNEQFF. The CDR3 DNA reads TGTGCCAGCAGCCGCTCGGGGTACAATGAGCAGTTCTTC.

The rearrangement joins TRBV12-3 or TRBV12-4 to TRBJ1-1, with D perhaps TRBD1 (6 bases). CDR3 length equals 17 residues. V was clipped by 6 bases and J by 3 bases, with 23 bases between them. CDR3 amino acids: CASSAINLQGSDTEAFF. CDR3 coding DNA: TGTGCCAGCAGCGCGATCAATTTACAGGGAAGCGACACTGAAGCTTTCTTT.

In DNA form, the CDR3 reads TGTGCCAGCAGTTACCCAGGGACAGGGATCACTGAAGCTTTCTTT. This translates into CASSYPGTGITEAFF. V usage is TRBV6-6 and J usage is TRBJ1-1; 9 nucleotides align to TRBD1. V trimming: 2 bases; J trimming: 4 bases; junction bases outside the gene matches: 5. Germline lookup yields CDR1 MNHNY and CDR2 SVGAGI (reference sequence). The CDR3 has 15 residues.

This clonotype was counted a single time. The chain employs TRBV29-1 and TRBJ1-1, with D possibly matching TRBD1 (6 bases). V lost 8 bases, J lost 7 bases, and 26 bases lay in between. The germline CDR1 and CDR2 sequences are SQVTM and ANQGSEA. The CDR3 runs to 15 residues. DNA of the CDR3: TGCAGCCCGAAACCGGGACACACGCAACGGAATGAAGCTTTCTTT. Translation: CSPKPGHTQRNEAFF.

The chain combines TRBV3-1 with TRBJ2-7; D is uncertain. V was clipped by 5 bases and J by 11 bases, with 22 bases between them. The CDR3 is 14 residues long. Per germline, CDR1 LGHDT and CDR2 YNNKEL (reference sequence). Here the CDR3 reads CASSVTLRATEKYF. The CDR3 region has the DNA TGTGCCAGCAGCGTCACCCTTAGGGCCACAGAGAAGTACTTC.

The J gene is TRBJ1-1, the V gene TRBV3-1, with no clear D. Per germline, CDR1 LGHDT and CDR2 YNNKEL (reference sequence). Trimming shortened V by 4 bases and J by 5 bases, and 14 bases separated the two germline ends. The CDR3 totals 14 residues. The CDR3 loop is CASSLLDGSTEAFF. The CDR3 bases are TGTGCCAGCAGCCTTTTAGACGGTTCGACTGAAGCTTTCTTT.

This clonotype occurred a few times. The CDR3 loop reads CSARAQRLADSYEQYF. The CDR3 nucleotides are TGCAGTGCTAGAGCTCAGAGGCTAGCGGACTCCTACGAGCAGTACTTC. The rearrangement links TRBV20-1 to TRBJ2-7; the match to TRBD2 covers 7 bases. Germline CDR1 reads DFQATT; CDR2 reads SNEGSKA (reference sequence). The J segment lost 0 bases and the V segment lost 1 base, leaving 9 bases of the junction unmatched. The CDR3 is 16 amino acids.

This clonotype was seen a handful of times. This chain links TRBV10-1 with TRBJ2-4; 8 bases map to TRBD1. The J segment lost 8 bases and the V segment lost 3 bases, leaving 0 bases of the junction unmatched. CDR3 size: 12 residues. Per the germline V gene, CDR1 is WNHNN and CDR2 is SYGVQD (reference sequence). The CDR3 loop reads CASSEQGDIQYF. CDR3 DNA sequence: TGCGCCAGCAGTGAACAGGGGGACATTCAGTACTTC.